The TCR beta chain under discussion was sequenced for a study of siplizumab effects on memory and regulatory T cells. Findings and limits, study-wide: Neither a naive nor a memory phenotype was assignable to roughly 80-95% of proliferating CD4+ or CD8+ clones. The authors mapped only a minor fraction of alloreactive clones to unstimulated subsets. The study found that mappable alloreactive CD4+ clones averaged roughly 69% Treg-derived with siplizumab and approximately 27% in controls.

Each sample had roughly 10^5 TCR templates assayed. Only in-frame clones appear in the TCRdb table, and some are missing; sequencing was by immunoSEQ multiplex PCR. The sample has some 110,000 clones; about 92% are singletons. Germline V gene sequence: CDR1 GTSNPN, CDR2 SVGIG (reference sequence). Trimming pared 0 bases from V and 4 bases from J, leaving 7 bases between. The CDR3 loop spans 12 amino acids. In regard to this clone: Its antigen is undetermined.

The TCR was taken from a human donor in good health. Sequenced material: CD4+ T cells sorted from blood. The V call is TRBV30, the J call TRBJ2-7; D remains unclear. Written as DNA, the CDR3 is TGTGCCTGGAGTGTTAAGGGTTACGAGCAGTACTTC. It translates to CAWSVKGYEQYF.